These T cell receptor beta chains were read from a single sample in a study of T cells in localized non-small cell lung cancer. Sequenced by immunoSEQ multiplex PCR; TCRdb stores in-frame clones only, minus some. This sample has 100,000 or so clones, with approximately 91% found just once. The material sequenced was PBMCs, taken before any cancer treatment. The receptors here all came from a woman aged 40-70 years with stage II squamous cell lung carcinoma. Both conserved end residues are part of each CDR3. The D gene is left open where the match is weak. Rows give clone size only sometimes, using once, few, many, or a class for an expanded clone.

d_gene	abundance	j_gene	v_gene	CDR3aa	CDR3nt
-	-	TRBJ2-3	TRBV7-2	CASSLVAGVRDTQYF	TGTGCCAGCAGCTTAGTTGCAGGGGTGAGAGATACGCAGTATTTT
TRBD1	-	TRBJ2-6	TRBV6-5	CATTGGLSGANVLTF	TGTGCTACGACAGGGGGCCTCTCTGGGGCCAACGTCCTGACTTTC
-	-	TRBJ1-2	TRBV4-2	CASSLKVGGPNYGYTF	TGTGCCAGCAGCCTCAAGGTGGGGGGTCCTAACTATGGCTACACCTTC
-	-	TRBJ1-2	TRBV5-1	CATRDPGNYGYTF	TGCGCCACCAGGGACCCAGGGAACTATGGCTACACCTTC
-	-	TRBJ1-2	TRBV7-9	CASSFNPPRYGYTF	TGTGCCAGCAGCTTCAACCCTCCTAGGTATGGCTACACCTTC
-	-	TRBJ1-3	TRBV15	CATSRGPGNTIYF	TGTGCCACCAGCAGAGGACCTGGAAACACCATATATTTT
TRBD1	many	TRBJ1-1	TRBV25-1	CASSESPRGQGWTEAFF	TGTGCCAGCAGTGAATCACCACGGGGACAGGGATGGACTGAAGCTTTCTTT
-	-	TRBJ1-4	TRBV18	CASSPGGEKLFF	TGTGCCAGCTCACCTGGTGGTGAAAAACTGTTTTTT
TRBD1	-	TRBJ1-1	TRBV7-2	CASSFDRDITEAFF	TGTGCCAGCAGCTTCGACAGGGATATCACTGAAGCTTTCTTT
-	once	TRBJ2-7	TRBV5-4	CASSRRQGLGEQYF	TGTGCCAGCAGCCGGAGGCAGGGGCTGGGCGAGCAGTACTTC
-	-	TRBJ2-2	TRBV5-1	CASTRGRGGQSNTGELFF	TGCGCCAGCACCCGCGGTAGGGGAGGACAGTCGAACACCGGGGAGCTGTTTTTT
TRBD1	-	TRBJ1-4	TRBV6-6	CASRPGTGEKLFF	TGTGCCAGCAGACCCGGGACAGGTGAAAAACTGTTTTTT
-	-	TRBJ2-5	TRBV5-1	CASSLRGQETQYF	TGCGCCAGCAGCTTGAGGGGTCAAGAGACCCAGTACTTC
-	-	TRBJ1-4	TRBV6-5	CASSYSITGIKKKLFF	TGTGCCAGCAGTTACTCGATAACAGGGATAAAGAAAAAACTGTTTTTT
-	-	TRBJ1-3	TRBV10-3	CALGDGPGNTIYF	TGTGCACTCGGGGACGGGCCTGGAAACACCATATATTTT
TRBD2	-	TRBJ2-1	TRBV5-1	CASSLARLGTSGRSINEQFF	TGCGCCAGCAGCTTGGCCAGGCTGGGAACTAGCGGGAGGTCAATCAATGAGCAGTTCTTC
TRBD1	-	TRBJ1-1	TRBV28	CASSLSGTGGSEAFF	TGTGCCAGCAGTTTATCCGGGACAGGGGGCTCAGAAGCTTTCTTT
-	-	TRBJ1-5	TRBV30	CAWGPGTGSNQPQHF	TGTGCCTGGGGACCTGGGACGGGGAGCAATCAGCCCCAGCATTTT
-	-	TRBJ2-2	TRBV27	CASSSGIGDTGELFF	TGTGCCAGCAGTTCCGGGATAGGGGACACCGGGGAGCTGTTTTTT
-	-	TRBJ1-1	TRBV6-1	CASSDNPGMVTEAFF	TGTGCCAGCAGTGATAACCCAGGTATGGTAACTGAAGCTTTCTTT
-	-	TRBJ2-5	TRBV7-2	CASRSVGKAEETQYF	TGTGCCAGCAGATCTGTGGGGAAGGCAGAGGAGACCCAGTACTTC
TRBD1	-	TRBJ2-2	TRBV6-5	CASSWGQAPYTGELFF	TGTGCCAGCAGTTGGGGACAGGCCCCATACACCGGGGAGCTGTTTTTT
-	-	TRBJ2-1	TRBV19	CASTPPGLYNEQFF	TGTGCCAGTACCCCCCCGGGCCTATACAATGAGCAGTTCTTC
-	-	TRBJ2-2	TRBV30	CAWSKNTGELFF	TGTGCCTGGAGTAAGAACACCGGGGAGCTGTTTTTT
-	few	TRBJ1-6	TRBV2	CASRNGQSYNSPLHF	TGTGCCAGCAGAAATGGACAGTCTTATAATTCACCCCTCCACTTT
-	few	TRBJ1-2	TRBV5-4	CASTVVGRPLLANYGYTF	TGTGCCAGCACCGTAGTCGGCAGACCGTTATTAGCTAACTATGGCTACACCTTC